The rows below give T cell receptor beta chains drawn from one sample of a study of control samples from healthy donors and cancer patients. TCRdb's copy holds only in-frame clones and misses some; the assay was immunoSEQ multiplex PCR. The profile shows 100,000 to 150,000 clones, roughly 90% of them singletons. Sequencing used blood. These receptors originate from a man aged 40-55 years in good health. The CDR3 runs from the conserved cysteine through the conserved F or W. Fields, in order: V gene, clone size, D gene, J gene, CDR3 DNA, CDR3 protein. The D gene is left open where the match is weak. Part of the rows lack a size; the others show once, few, many or a class for expanded clones.

V gene: TRBV4-1
clone size: few
D gene: -
J gene: TRBJ2-5
CDR3 DNA: TGCGCCAGCAGCCAAGATGGAGGGGGCGCAGAGACCCAGTACTTC
CDR3 protein: CASSQDGGGAETQYF

V gene: TRBV12-3/TRBV12-4
clone size: -
D gene: TRBD1
J gene: TRBJ2-5
CDR3 DNA: TGTGCCATTAAACGGGACAGTCAAGAGACCCAGTACTTC
CDR3 protein: CAIKRDSQETQYF

V gene: TRBV3-1/TRBV3-2
clone size: -
D gene: TRBD1
J gene: TRBJ2-1
CDR3 DNA: TGTGCCAGCAGCCGGAGGACAGGGGGGGATGAGCAGTTCTTC
CDR3 protein: CASSRRTGGDEQFF

V gene: TRBV6-1
clone size: -
D gene: TRBD1
J gene: TRBJ2-3
CDR3 DNA: TGTGCCAGCAGTGAATTTGGGACAGGGTCCTCCGATACGCAGTATTTT
CDR3 protein: CASSEFGTGSSDTQYF

V gene: TRBV23-1
clone size: -
D gene: TRBD1
J gene: TRBJ1-6
CDR3 DNA: TGCGCCAGCAGTGGGGGCGGGGGAGGCGGGTATTTCGTGCATCCAGGGGGTTCACCCCTCCACTTT
CDR3 protein: CASSGGGGGGYFVHPGGSPLHF

V gene: TRBV3-1/TRBV3-2
clone size: once
D gene: -
J gene: TRBJ1-1
CDR3 DNA: TGTGCCAGCAGCCGGGCCGGGACAAGATTGAACACTGAAGCTTTCTTT
CDR3 protein: CASSRAGTRLNTEAFF

V gene: TRBV7-8
clone size: -
D gene: -
J gene: TRBJ1-1
CDR3 DNA: TGTGCCAGCAGCCGAAAGCCTAACACTGAAGCTTTCTTT
CDR3 protein: CASSRKPNTEAFF

V gene: TRBV7-2
clone size: -
D gene: -
J gene: TRBJ2-3
CDR3 DNA: TGTGCCAGCAACTCGGGGCAACCCACAGATACGCAGTATTTT
CDR3 protein: CASNSGQPTDTQYF

V gene: TRBV7-9
clone size: -
D gene: TRBD2
J gene: TRBJ2-5
CDR3 DNA: TGTGCCAGCAGCTCGGGGGGAGAGACCCAGTACTTC
CDR3 protein: CASSSGGETQYF

V gene: TRBV10-3
clone size: few
D gene: -
J gene: TRBJ1-5
CDR3 DNA: TGTGCCATCAGTGACAGGGGATTACCCAATCAGCCCCAGCATTTT
CDR3 protein: CAISDRGLPNQPQHF

V gene: TRBV14
clone size: -
D gene: TRBD2
J gene: TRBJ2-5
CDR3 DNA: TGTGCCAGCAGCCCGGGACTAGCGGGCAAGTACCAAGAGACCCAGTACTTC
CDR3 protein: CASSPGLAGKYQETQYF

V gene: TRBV12-3/TRBV12-4
clone size: -
D gene: -
J gene: TRBJ2-5
CDR3 DNA: TGTGCCAGCAGTCTGATGGGGGGAGAGACCCAGTACTTC
CDR3 protein: CASSLMGGETQYF

V gene: TRBV5-6
clone size: -
D gene: TRBD1
J gene: TRBJ2-7
CDR3 DNA: TGTGCCAGCAGCTTGGGGGGGACAGTCTACGAGCAGTACTTC
CDR3 protein: CASSLGGTVYEQYF

V gene: TRBV11-2
clone size: -
D gene: TRBD1
J gene: TRBJ1-3
CDR3 DNA: TGTGCCAGCAGCCCCCGAAGGGGGCAGAATTGGGACACCATATATTTT
CDR3 protein: CASSPRRGQNWDTIYF

V gene: TRBV7-9
clone size: -
D gene: -
J gene: TRBJ2-7
CDR3 DNA: TGTGCCAGCAGCTCATTCGGGGCCGAGCAGTACTTC
CDR3 protein: CASSSFGAEQYF

V gene: TRBV19
clone size: -
D gene: -
J gene: TRBJ1-5
CDR3 DNA: TGTGCCAGTAGAACTCACCAGGGGACTCACCAGCCCCAGCATTTT
CDR3 protein: CASRTHQGTHQPQHF

V gene: TRBV6-1
clone size: -
D gene: -
J gene: TRBJ1-5
CDR3 DNA: TGTGCCAGCAGTGAAGCGGCCCCAAGCGTCGGCTTCAGGAGGGATCAGCCCCAGCATTTT
CDR3 protein: CASSEAAPSVGFRRDQPQHF